Below, 27 T cell receptor beta chains from the same sample are listed, as sequenced in a study of T-cell memory formation after mild COVID-19. From the 5' RACE reads, TCRdb called clonotypes with MiXCR, one entry per CDR3 protein. Found here are approximately 290,000 distinct CDR3 sequences, approximately 19% of them singletons; the top ten hold under 25%. The sample consisted of PBMCs or a T cell subset sorted from them (not recorded which). Source of these receptors: a man aged 18 to 30 who had mild COVID-19 (a few samples of this study predate the infection). Cell type and time point are not known.

The chain combines TRBV2 with TRBJ1-1, with D unresolved. The CDR3 contains 14 residues. In germline, CDR1 is SNHLY, CDR2 FYNNEI. Trimming took off 3 bases at V and 0 bases at J, with 8 bases between the two ends. The CDR3 DNA sequence: TGTGCCAGCAGTGAGGAGTCCATGAACACTGAAGCTTTCTTT. Amino acids: CASSEESMNTEAFF.

This chain connects TRBV5-6 to TRBJ1-1; D unclear. Germline-derived CDR1 and CDR2 are SGHDT and YYEEEE. V was trimmed by 1 base and J by 3 bases, leaving 7 bases between them. The CDR3 runs to 13 residues. The CDR3 region has the DNA TGTGCCAGCAGCTTGTTGGAGGACACTGAAGCTTTCTTT. Encoded protein: CASSLLEDTEAFF.

The rearrangement joins TRBV6-1 to TRBJ2-7; D remains unclear. Germline V gene sequence: CDR1 MNHNS, CDR2 SASEGT. The length of the CDR3 is 17 residues. V lost 6 bases and J 5 bases, leaving 26 bases between the germline ends. CDR3 loop: CASSRRHGVTSHHEQYF. The CDR3, as DNA: TGTGCCAGCAGCCGCCGCCACGGAGTGACAAGCCACCACGAGCAGTACTTC.

There are a few counts of this clonotype. The J gene is TRBJ1-2, the V gene TRBV4-2, with 7 bases matching TRBD1. V dropped 3 bases and J dropped 4; count of bases not matched to a gene: 5. Germline values: CDR1 LGHNA, CDR2 YNFKEQ. This CDR3 spans 14 amino acids. Written as DNA, the CDR3 is TGTGCCAGCAGCCAGGGCGGGACAGCCTATGGCTACACCTTC. Translating gives CASSQGGTAYGYTF.

This clonotype was picked up a small number of times. The chain couples TRBV12-3 or TRBV12-4 to TRBJ2-7; possibly TRBD1 for D (5 bases). This CDR3 has 11 residues. V shed 5 bases and J shed 6 bases, with 8 bases lying between them. The CDR3 bases are TGTGCCAGCAGTGCAGGGTTCGAGCAGTACGTC. Residues: CASSAGFEQYV.

This clonotype has a count of ten or more. V usage is TRBV9 and J usage is TRBJ2-5; the D gene could be TRBD1 or TRBD2 (5 bases each). Germline CDR1 reads SGDLS; CDR2 reads YYNGEE. The ends were cut back, 1 base at V and 5 bases at J, with 15 bases in the middle. The CDR3 consists of 15 residues. Here the CDR3 DNA reads TGTGCCAGCAGCGTAACCCCGGGACCTCGGGAGACCCAGTACTTC. This encodes CASSVTPGPRETQYF.

The CDR3 loop reads CSATPSRQGINEQYF. The CDR3 DNA sequence: TGCAGTGCAACCCCCTCCAGACAGGGTATAAACGAGCAGTACTTC. The chain has TRBV20-1 and TRBJ2-7, with 7 bases identical to TRBD1. V trimming: 6 bases; J trimming: 5 bases; junction bases outside the gene matches: 16. Germline-derived CDR1 and CDR2 are DFQATT and SNEGSKA (reference sequence). This CDR3 is 15 amino acids long.

The chain carries TRBV7-9 and TRBJ1-2, with a possible D match to TRBD1 (5 bases). Per the germline V gene, CDR1 is SEHNR and CDR2 is FQNEAQ (reference sequence). Trimming took 3 bases from V and 4 from J, leaving 12 bases between them. This CDR3 comprises 14 residues. CDR3 in DNA: TGTGCCAGCAGCTTGCACGGGGCTGGCTATGGCTACACCTTC. It codes for CASSLHGAGYGYTF.

This chain links TRBV6-5 with TRBJ1-1; a possible D gene is TRBD1 (6 bases). The V and J ends lost 2 bases and 6 bases respectively, with 10 bases between them. The germline gives CDR1 MNHEY, CDR2 SVGAGI. The CDR3 is made up of 13 amino acids. The CDR3 nucleotides are TGTGCCAGCAGTTACGGGGGCAGAGCTGAAGCTTTCTTT. Protein sequence: CASSYGGRAEAFF.

This clonotype was picked up one time. This chain joins TRBV5-1 and TRBJ2-7, with 8 bases aligning to TRBD1. Per germline, CDR1 SGHRS and CDR2 YFSETQ. Losses at the gene ends were 0 bases for V and 9 bases for J; bases not matched to a gene: 8. The CDR3 totals 14 residues. CDR3 in amino acids: CASSLAGQGKVQYF. In DNA, the CDR3 is TGCGCCAGCAGCTTGGCCGGACAGGGAAAGGTGCAGTACTTC.

This chain connects TRBV4-3 to TRBJ2-1; D tentatively fits TRBD1 or TRBD2 (5 bases each). Trimming shortened V by 6 bases and J by 5 bases, and 11 bases separated the two germline ends. The CDR3 length is 13 residues. Per germline, CDR1 LGHNA and CDR2 YSLEER. The CDR3: CASRKWGNNEQFF. The CDR3 DNA follows: TGCGCCAGCAGAAAATGGGGGAACAATGAGCAGTTCTTC.

This clonotype was counted a few times. The chain recombines TRBV7-9 with TRBJ2-3; D uncertain. V was pared by 5 bases and J by 3 bases, with 15 bases between. Germline loops: CDR1 SEHNR, CDR2 FQNEAQ (reference sequence). The CDR3 sequence is 15 residues long. The DNA for the CDR3 is TGTGCCAGCAGCCTCGCCTCCGGCTGGACAGATACGCAGTATTTT. The encoded protein is CASSLASGWTDTQYF.

The table lists this clonotype with a few counts. This chain joins TRBV9 and TRBJ2-3; 8 bases match TRBD2. The CDR3 totals 16 residues. The germline CDR1 and CDR2 sequences are SGDLS and YYNGEE. Germline trimming cut 0 bases from V and 5 bases from J; bases unmatched to any gene: 8. CDR3 region: CASSVVRGAPLDTQYF. CDR3 nucleotide sequence: TGTGCCAGCAGCGTAGTGCGGGGGGCGCCGTTAGATACGCAGTATTTT.

The chain uses TRBV6-6 and TRBJ2-2; TRBD1 aligns across 8 bases. The CDR3 length is 14 residues. V was pared by 11 bases and J by 1 base, with 6 bases of the junction left unmatched. The germline V gene has CDR1 MNHNY and CDR2 SVGAGI (reference sequence). The CDR3 nucleotides are TGTGCCGGCACGGGACAGGAGAACACCGGGGAGCTGTTTTTT. This gives the protein CAGTGQENTGELFF.

CDR3 protein: CACAEGASLQETQYF. The CDR3 nucleotides are TGTGCCTGCGCTGAGGGTGCTAGCCTCCAAGAGACCCAGTACTTC. The genes are TRBV4-2 and TRBJ2-5, with a weak D call TRBD2 (5 bases). V gave up 11 bases and J gave up 1 base, with 20 bases separating them. This CDR3 has 15 residues. From germline, CDR1 is LGHNA and CDR2 YNFKEQ.

The V call is TRBV27, the J call TRBJ1-2; no definite D call. The V gene's germline CDR1 is MNHEY and CDR2 SMNVEV (reference sequence). The CDR3 is made up of 14 amino acids. Trimming stripped 3 bases from V and 8 bases from J, with 16 bases between. CDR3 DNA: TGTGCCAGCAGTTTCTTTGGCCGACTGAACGGCTACACCTTC. This codes for CASSFFGRLNGYTF.

This rearrangement joins TRBV4-3 to TRBJ2-6; D remains unclear. Germline V CDR1 and CDR2: LGHNA, YSLEER. V dropped 4 bases and J dropped 4 bases, with 8 bases sitting between them. The CDR3 sequence is 14 residues long. CDR3 bases: TGCGCCAGCAGCCGCAGCCCGGGGGCCAACGTCCTGACTTTC. Its translation: CASSRSPGANVLTF.

The chain combines TRBV7-9 with TRBJ2-5; D possibly corresponds to TRBD2 (7 bases). The CDR3 spans 16 residues. Trimming left V 5 bases short and J 5 bases short, with 21 bases between. Germline V gene lookup returns CDR1 SEHNR and CDR2 FQNEAQ (reference sequence). The CDR3 loop is CASSTGDRGARETQYF. The CDR3 DNA is TGTGCCAGCAGCACGGGCGATCGGGGGGCACGCGAGACCCAGTACTTC. The complete variable domain, with remaining parts taken from reference TRBV7-9 and TRBJ2-5, reads DTGVSQNPRHKITKRGQNVTFRCDPISEHNRLYWYRQTLGQGPEFLTYFQNEAQLEKSRLLSDRFSAERPKGSFSTLEIQRTEQGDSAMYLCASSTGDRGARETQYFGPGTRLLVL.

This chain uses TRBV27 with TRBJ1-4; D gene unclear. Germline V gene sequence: CDR1 MNHEY, CDR2 SMNVEV (reference sequence). This CDR3 region has 13 residues. V was pared by 5 bases and J by 8 bases, with 12 bases between. The DNA of the CDR3 is TGTGCCAGCAGTCCCCCTCCTGGGGAAAAACTGTTTTTT. Translating it yields CASSPPPGEKLFF.

This clonotype has ten or more counts. A junction boundary mismatches the germline segment, possibly from a read error. The rearrangement uses TRBV7-2 and TRBJ1-5; D unclear. Germline CDR1 SGHTA, CDR2 FQGNSA. The CDR3 loop spans 14 amino acids. For the CDR3, the DNA is TGTGCCAGCAGCTTCGGTCCTAGCACTCAGCCCCAGCATTTT. It is translated as CASSFGPSTQPQHF.

V and J are TRBV3-2 and TRBJ1-1. TRBV3-2 is termed a pseudogene. The CDR3 is made up of 17 amino acids. The DNA of the CDR3 is TGTGCCAGCAGCCAAGGCTCGATCCTCGGTGGGTGCACTGAAGCTTTCTTT. It codes for CASSQGSILGGCTEAFF.

This chain links TRBV29-1 with TRBJ2-3; weak D call: TRBD1 (6 bases). Germline lookup yields CDR1 SQVTM and CDR2 ANQGSEA. Trimming pared 8 bases from V and 5 bases from J, leaving 14 bases between. CDR3 size: 12 residues. In DNA, the CDR3 is TGCAGCTCTCACCCGGGACAAGATACGCAGTATTTT. This codes for CSSHPGQDTQYF.

The gene calls are TRBV29-1 and TRBJ2-5, with 11 bases aligning to TRBD2. V shed 6 bases, J shed 5 bases, and the junction held 14 bases outside the gene matches. The CDR3 contains 16 residues. CDR1 and CDR2 from the germline V gene are SQVTM and ANQGSEA. The CDR3 DNA reads as TGCAGCGTCGCTAGGGTTGGACTAGCGGGTGGGGAGACCCAGTACTTC. Protein: CSVARVGLAGGETQYF.

This clonotype showed up many times. The chain links TRBV5-6 to TRBJ2-1; no firm D call. The CDR3 spans 14 residues. Germline V gene sequence: CDR1 SGHDT, CDR2 YYEEEE. V shed 4 bases and J shed 3 bases, with 11 bases lying between them. The CDR3 DNA reads TGTGCCAGCAGCCCCTCCTTCCTCTACAATGAGCAGTTCTTC. Amino acid sequence: CASSPSFLYNEQFF. The full variable domain, with the rest looked up from reference TRBV5-6 and TRBJ2-1, is DAGVTQSPTHLIKTRGQQVTLRCSPKSGHDTVSWYQQALGQGPQFIFQYYEEEERQRGNFPDRFSGHQFPNYSSELNVNALLLGDSALYLCASSPSFLYNEQFFGPGTRLTVL.

The chain links TRBV19 to TRBJ2-5, with D hard to call. Germline CDR1 reads LNHDA; CDR2 reads SQIVND (reference sequence). The CDR3 spans 13 residues. The V end was cut by 3 bases, the J end by 2 bases, with 7 bases between. The CDR3 nucleotides read TGTGCCAGTAGTATGACGAGACAAGAGACCCAGTACTTC. It translates to CASSMTRQETQYF.

This sequence joins TRBV6-2 or TRBV6-3 and TRBJ2-5, with 13 nucleotides matching TRBD2. The CDR3 length is 20 residues. V dropped 6 bases and J dropped 4; count of bases not matched to a gene: 20. Germline V gives CDR1 MNHEY, CDR2 SVGEGT. This chain's CDR3 is CASRRQLAGGRVERTETQYF. In DNA, the CDR3 is TGTGCCAGCAGGCGCCAACTAGCGGGGGGGCGAGTCGAGAGGACAGAGACCCAGTACTTC.

The V call is TRBV25-1, the J call TRBJ2-2, with D unclear. Trimming shortened V by 1 base and J by 4 bases, and 16 bases separated the two germline ends. Germline-derived CDR1 and CDR2 are MGHDK and SYGVNS. CDR3 length: 17 residues. CDR3 DNA: TGTGCCAGCAGTGAATTCCGGGCACCACCCCGCACCGGGGAGCTGTTTTTT. Translation gives CASSEFRAPPRTGELFF.